This record covers a single TCR beta chain. Its antigen is unidentified. The entry originates in a study of regulatory T cells in long-lasting Graves disease. Study in general: Persistence in Graves' disease denoted antithyroid drug use beyond 5 years alongside positive TSH receptor antibodies. Study findings and constraints: Favored usage of TRBV28, TRBJ1-2 and TRBJ2-5 was recorded in persistent disease. Whereas 950 to 1,000 public clonotypes were shared by new patients, persistent patients shared more, at some 2,500.

The time point is: persistent/refractory GD, antithyroid drugs over 5 years with positive TRAb. The TCR library used RNA extracted from PBMCs. The CDR3 spans 15 residues. V dropped 4 bases and J dropped 0 bases, with 10 bases sitting between them. Germline V CDR1 and CDR2: KGHSH, LQKENI. Investigators prepared the TCR beta libraries by applying iRepertoire HTBI primers and Arm-PCR of CDR3 regions. TCRdb itself ran the multiplex PCR reads through MiXCR, one entry per CDR3 protein. The top ten clones hold about a quarter of a sample with about 450,000 distinct CDR3 sequences, roughly a quarter of them seen once.

The chain uses TRBV18 and TRBJ2-4; unclear D gene. Sequencing was performed on peripheral blood mononuclear cells (PBMCs), taken when the disease was refractory, from a patient treated with antithyroid drugs. This receptor was taken from a female donor with Graves disease. The CDR3 sequence is CASSLPGLAKNIQYF. The CDR3 DNA is TGTGCCAGCTCACTCCCCGGGTTAGCCAAAAACATTCAGTACTTC.